The present TCR beta chain was sequenced within a study of CD4 and CD8 cells across lung adenocarcinoma regions. Each CDR3 protein gets one entry after TCRdb re-called the PCR reads with MiXCR. The sample lists 20,000 to 25,000 distinct CDR3 sequences, around half occurring once. Samples came from patients with localized non-small cell lung adenocarcinoma. Only a few counts were recorded for this clonotype. V was pared by 4 bases and J by 7 bases, with 14 bases between. CDR1 is WNHNN, CDR2 SYGVQD, per germline (reference sequence). CDR3 length: 14 residues. This rearrangement joins TRBV10-1 to TRBJ2-1; D is perhaps TRBD2 (6 bases). Sequencing was performed on CD8+ T cells from the center of a lung tumor. The TCR originated in a female donor with lung adenocarcinoma. The CD4 and CD8 labels of this study may be unreliable. This CDR3 reads CASSGTGAMNEQFF. CDR3 bases: TGCGCCAGCAGTGGTACGGGAGCAATGAATGAGCAGTTCTTC.